This T cell receptor beta chain was identified in a study of T cell responses to AZD1222 COVID-19 vaccine. Study results and caveats: Donors, mostly white British, included more females; clonal diversity was possibly underestimated.

The germline gives CDR1 SGHKS, CDR2 YYEKEE (reference sequence). This CDR3 has 12 residues. V was shortened by 1 base and J by 5 bases, with 6 bases between the two germline ends. Second doses were pooled across both intervals (about 4 or about 12 weeks). This clone was observed a single time. Its antigen is as yet unknown. Only in-frame clones appear in the TCRdb table, and some are missing; sequencing was by immunoSEQ multiplex PCR. The sample lists more than 120,000 clones; roughly 93% were seen once. Specimen: peripheral blood, collected 28 days after the second AZD1222 dose. The TCR sequence derives from an adult who received the AZD1222 COVID-19 vaccine. V gene TRBV5-5 combines with J gene TRBJ1-1, with D hard to call. Here the CDR3 DNA reads TGTGCCAGCAGCTTGTACGGTACTGAAGCTTTCTTT. Its translation: CASSLYGTEAFF.